These T cell receptor beta chains were read from a single sample in a study of cytomegalovirus exposure and HLA in healthy donors. Method: immunoSEQ multiplex PCR; TCRdb's copy keeps in-frame clones and lacks some. The data contain 150,000 to 200,000 clones, more than 75% of them singletons. Material: PBMCs. These receptor sequences come from a woman aged 25 to 39 in good health and CMV-seronegative. CDR3s include the opening cysteine and the closing phenylalanine or tryptophan. A D gene is named only where the DNA matches it firmly. The size entry is marked missing in some rows and otherwise reads once, few, many or a size class.

v_call,d_call,j_call,clone_size,cdr3_nt,cdr3_aa
TRBV11-2,TRBD1,TRBJ1-3,-,TGTGCCAGCAGCGTCCGGGACAGGGGTTTTGGAAACACCATATATTTT,CASSVRDRGFGNTIYF
TRBV6-1,-,TRBJ1-3,-,TGTGCCAGCAGTGAAGACCGGACAGCTGGAAACACCATATATTTT,CASSEDRTAGNTIYF
TRBV2,TRBD1,TRBJ2-3,-,TGTGCCAGCAACAGGGGCCGCACAGATACGCAGTATTTT,CASNRGRTDTQYF
TRBV4-1,TRBD2,TRBJ2-1,-,TGCGCCAGCAGCCGACTAGCGGGGGGCTACAATGAGCAGTTCTTC,CASSRLAGGYNEQFF
TRBV27,TRBD1,TRBJ2-7,few,TGTGCCAGCAGTACGCTCCGAGGGACAGGGAGATTGTACGAGCAGTACTTC,CASSTLRGTGRLYEQYF
TRBV19,TRBD1,TRBJ1-6,-,TGTGCCAGTAGTATAGGAAAAGGGGGCTCGGCACCCCTCCACTTT,CASSIGKGGSAPLHF
TRBV19,TRBD1,TRBJ1-2,-,TGTGCCAGTAGTATTTGGGGTGACAGGGATGACGGCTACACCTTC,CASSIWGDRDDGYTF
TRBV6-1,TRBD1,TRBJ2-5,-,TGTGCCAGCAGTGGAGGACAGGGAAAAGAGACCCAGTACTTC,CASSGGQGKETQYF
TRBV12-1,-,TRBJ1-1,-,TGTGCCAGCAGCTCAATAACAGGGTGGGCTGAAGCTTTCTTT,CASSSITGWAEAFF
TRBV27,-,TRBJ2-7,-,TGTGCCAGCAGTTCCTCCGCGGGTCCCTACGAGCAGTACTTC,CASSSSAGPYEQYF
TRBV6-5,-,TRBJ2-3,-,TGTGCCAGCAGTTACACCAGGCAATCAGATACGCAGTATTTT,CASSYTRQSDTQYF
TRBV4-3,TRBD1,TRBJ2-7,few,TGCGCCAGCAGCCAACGACAGGGGGGCTACGAGCAGTACTTC,CASSQRQGGYEQYF
TRBV4-3,TRBD2,TRBJ2-7,-,TGCGCCAGCAGCCCCGGACTAGCGGGGGTCTACGAGCAGTACTTC,CASSPGLAGVYEQYF
TRBV9,-,TRBJ2-2,once,TGTGCCAGCAGCTTGTCGGGAATGGACACCGGGGAGCTGTTTTTT,CASSLSGMDTGELFF
TRBV5-1,-,TRBJ2-7,-,TGCGCCAGCAGCTTGGAGTCCGGGGACTGGCAGTACTTC,CASSLESGDWQYF
TRBV19,-,TRBJ1-1,-,TGTGCCAGTAGTATCTCCACAGGGAACACTGAAGCTTTCTTT,CASSISTGNTEAFF
TRBV27,-,TRBJ2-7,-,TGTGCCAGCAGTTTGACAGTTCCCTCCTACGAGCAGTACTTC,CASSLTVPSYEQYF
TRBV5-4,-,TRBJ1-2,few,TGTGCCAGCAGCTTGGCAGGGTGGGGCTACACCTTC,CASSLAGWGYTF
TRBV5-1,TRBD2,TRBJ2-7,-,TGCGCCAGCAGCCAATATAGCGGGGGGGAAAACGAGCAGTACTTC,CASSQYSGGENEQYF
TRBV6-1,-,TRBJ2-3,-,TGTGCCACACGTCAGGCAGGTAGCACAGATACGCAGTATTTT,CATRQAGSTDTQYF
TRBV6-1,TRBD1,TRBJ2-1,once,TGTGCCAGCAGTCGGGACAGGGTGTGGAATGAGCAGTTCTTC,CASSRDRVWNEQFF
TRBV2,-,TRBJ2-2,-,TGTGCCAGCAGTGAAGCTGGCCCCGGGGAGCTGTTTTTT,CASSEAGPGELFF